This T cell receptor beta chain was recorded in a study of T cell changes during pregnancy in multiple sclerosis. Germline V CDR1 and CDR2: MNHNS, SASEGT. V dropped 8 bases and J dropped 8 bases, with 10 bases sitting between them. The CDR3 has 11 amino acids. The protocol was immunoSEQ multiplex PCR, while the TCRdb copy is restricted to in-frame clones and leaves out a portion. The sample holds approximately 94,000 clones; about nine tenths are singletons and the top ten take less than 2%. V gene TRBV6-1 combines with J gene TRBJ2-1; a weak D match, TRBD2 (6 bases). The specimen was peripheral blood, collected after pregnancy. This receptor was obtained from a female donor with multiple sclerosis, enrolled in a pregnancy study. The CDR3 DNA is TGTGCCAGCTCGGACTATCATGAGCAGTTCTTC. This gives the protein CASSDYHEQFF.